The TCR beta chain described here comes from a study of T cells in women clearing cervical HPV infection. Study observations and caveats: Controls had more TRBV6-7 (approximately 0.16%) than cases (approximately 0.11%). Richness differences could reflect unmeasured T-cell content per sample.

As regards this clone: Its antigen is as yet unknown. The read comes to an end 3 residues before the CDR3 does, leaving the germline J gene to fill in the end.

Per the germline V gene, CDR1 is MDHEN and CDR2 is SYDVKM. The CDR3 extends over 12 amino acids. The ends were cut back, 8 bases at V and 2 bases at J, with 7 bases in the middle. Produced via immunoSEQ multiplex PCR; TCRdb's table is partial and in-frame only. The table lists nearly 35,000 clones. The source is a woman between 18 and 70 years old with a cervical HPV16 infection that either progressed to CIN3+ or cleared (not recorded which). This chain connects TRBV28 to TRBJ1-5; the D is unclear. What was sequenced was blood buffy coat. The CDR3: CASHGGNQPQHF. CDR3 bases read: TGTGCCAGCCACGGTGGCAATCAGCCC.